A single sample gave rise to the 21 T cell receptor beta chains below, sequenced in a study of identical twins. TCRdb re-called the 5' RACE reads through MiXCR, storing one row per CDR3 protein. Here the sample spans more than 600,000 distinct CDR3 sequences, roughly 18% being singletons. Another study also made use of these data, one on T cells expressing NK-cell markers.

Source material: PBMCs. These receptors were obtained from a woman under 30 in good health.

This chain connects TRBV12-3 or TRBV12-4 to TRBJ2-7; 10 bases line up with TRBD1. The junction had 7 bases not matched to a gene; V was cut back by 5 bases and J by 6 bases. The length of the CDR3 is 14 residues. CDR3 residues: CASSPGTGVTEQYF. The DNA of the CDR3 is TGTGCCAGCAGTCCCGGGACAGGGGTAACCGAGCAGTACTTC.

The chain combines TRBV6-2 or TRBV6-3 with TRBJ2-7, with D uncertain. In germline, CDR1 is MNHEY, CDR2 SVGEGT. Trimming left V 6 bases short and J 7 bases short, with 13 bases between. The CDR3 length is 12 residues. The CDR3 protein is CASRGPFGEQYF. The CDR3 DNA is TGTGCCAGCAGGGGTCCTTTTGGTGAGCAGTACTTC.

This clonotype was recorded a few times. The chain uses TRBV20-1 and TRBJ1-3; D is uncertain. The V gene lost 1 base and the J gene lost 2 bases, with 9 bases spanning the gap. Germline loops: CDR1 DFQATT, CDR2 SNEGSKA (reference sequence). This CDR3 spans 14 amino acids. The CDR3 protein is CSARVEAAGNTIYF. The CDR3 DNA reads TGCAGTGCTAGAGTTGAGGCAGCTGGAAACACCATATATTTT.

This clonotype was picked up many times. The chain links TRBV7-6 to TRBJ1-5, with D unclear. The CDR3 is 13 residues long. Trimming left V 1 base short and J 6 bases short, with 7 bases between. The germline V gene has CDR1 SGHVS and CDR2 FNYEAQ. The CDR3 DNA follows: TGTGCCAGCAGCTTAGGGGGAGCTCAGCCCCAGCATTTT. As protein: CASSLGGAQPQHF.

The chain is built from TRBV3-1 and TRBJ2-1; D is ambiguous. In germline, CDR1 is LGHDT, CDR2 YNNKEL (reference sequence). The CDR3 is 14 amino acids. The germline V and J ends were trimmed by 1 base and 9 bases, with 13 bases remaining between them. The DNA of the CDR3 is TGTGCCAGCAGCCAAGCCCGGGTTGTACGTGAGCAGTTCTTC. It yields the protein CASSQARVVREQFF.

In this sample, this clonotype turned up a few times. This chain connects TRBV6-1 to TRBJ1-4; a weak D match, TRBD1 (6 bases). V was clipped by 3 bases and J by 2 bases, with 16 bases between them. This CDR3 spans 17 amino acids. Germline loops: CDR1 MNHNS, CDR2 SASEGT. The CDR3 DNA is TGTGCCAGCAGTGATCTGACGGGGGGCGAGACTAATGAAAAACTGTTTTTT. This translates into CASSDLTGGETNEKLFF.

The chain carries TRBV5-1 and TRBJ2-1; D is possibly TRBD1 (6 bases). Trimming removed 3 bases from V and 8 bases from J, with 15 bases in between. CDR3 length: 14 residues. Germline V gene data show CDR1 as SGHRS and CDR2 as YFSETQ. The CDR3 loop is CASSWGQGLDEQFF. In DNA, the CDR3 is TGCGCCAGCAGCTGGGGGCAGGGTTTGGATGAGCAGTTCTTC.

This clonotype was seen a handful of times. This is likely a read error, given that the CDR3 carries no conserved phenylalanine or tryptophan at its end. It is unclear where the CDR3 begins or ends on the DNA, so no DNA is shown, and the CDR3 is as TCRdb lists it. The rearrangement joins TRBV21-1 to TRBJ2-1; no check of the table's D call, TRBD2, against the DNA was made. TRBV21-1 is shown as a pseudogene. Termini included, the CDR3 measures 13 amino acids. CDR3 in amino acids: CASSNRGGLSLLT.

This clonotype was counted once. The V gene is TRBV29-1, the J gene TRBJ1-4, with TRBD1 as a possible D gene (6 bases). The CDR3 has 15 residues. V was pared by 2 bases and J by 8 bases, with 18 bases between. Germline V CDR1 and CDR2: SQVTM, ANQGSEA. The CDR3 DNA reads TGCAGCGTTGAAATAATAAGGGGGACGGGAGAAAAACTGTTTTTT. Translating gives CSVEIIRGTGEKLFF.

This clonotype was detected a few times. The CDR3 nucleotides are TGTGCCAGCAGTTACGAGGGGTTGCGAGCTTTCTTT. This gives the protein CASSYEGLRAFF. The V gene is TRBV6-6, the J gene TRBJ1-1; D possibly corresponds to TRBD1 (5 bases). The CDR3 runs 12 residues. Germline loops: CDR1 MNHNY, CDR2 SVGAGI (reference sequence). V lost 2 bases and J lost 10, with 11 bases in between.

This clonotype was seen repeatedly, ten times or more. The V call is TRBV20-1, the J call TRBJ2-1; 8 bases agree with TRBD2. Germline V gene data show CDR1 as DFQATT and CDR2 as SNEGSKA (reference sequence). Trimming took 5 bases from V and 8 from J; bases not matched to a gene: 8. The CDR3 is 13 amino acids. CDR3 coding DNA: TGCAGTGCTCGAGCTGGGCGGGGGGATGAGCAGTTCTTC. Protein product: CSARAGRGDEQFF.

In nucleotides, the CDR3 is TGTGCCAGCAGCTCCGGGGGGGGGAGAAATACGCAGTATTTT. It specifies CASSSGGGRNTQYF. The rearrangement joins TRBV7-3 to TRBJ2-3; 8 nucleotides agree with TRBD2. The CDR3 consists of 14 residues. J lost 7 bases, V lost 4 bases, and 7 bases had no gene match. In germline, CDR1 is SGHTA, CDR2 FQGTGA.

The chain couples TRBV12-3 or TRBV12-4 to TRBJ2-3, with TRBD2 matching over 9 bases. The V gene end was trimmed by 3 bases and the J gene end by 4 bases; junction bases not matched to a gene: 8. The CDR3 is made up of 16 amino acids. The CDR3 nucleotides read TGTGCCAGCAGTTTCCGGCGGGGGGGCATGTCAGATACGCAGTATTTT. Encoded protein: CASSFRRGGMSDTQYF.

This clonotype appeared a few times. V gene TRBV20-1 combines with J gene TRBJ2-3; 8 nucleotides match TRBD1. Germline CDR1 reads DFQATT; CDR2 reads SNEGSKA (reference sequence). With V trimmed by 4 bases and J by 0 bases, 6 bases remained unmatched. This CDR3 region has 15 residues. The CDR3, as DNA: TGCAGTGCTACGGACAGGGTTGGGAGCACAGATACGCAGTATTTT. It codes for CSATDRVGSTDTQYF.

This chain links TRBV27 with TRBJ1-4; the D is unclear. Between the trimmed V and J ends, which lost 6 bases and 5 bases, there was a span of 10 bases. Germline CDR1 MNHEY, CDR2 SMNVEV (reference sequence). The CDR3 sequence is 13 residues long. The CDR3: CASRGSYNEKLFF. The CDR3 DNA reads TGTGCCAGCAGAGGGTCTTACAATGAAAAACTGTTTTTT.

A few counts support this clonotype. The chain combines TRBV20-1 with TRBJ2-2; 8 bases are shared with TRBD2. The germline CDR1 and CDR2 sequences are DFQATT and SNEGSKA (reference sequence). V was clipped by 4 bases and J by 5 bases; unmatched bases: 18. The CDR3 spans 18 residues. The CDR3 sequence: CSAKGYLSGSFRTGELFF. The CDR3 DNA follows: TGCAGTGCTAAAGGTTATCTGAGCGGGAGTTTCCGGACCGGGGAGCTGTTTTTT.

The rearrangement uses TRBV7-9 and TRBJ1-1; 11 positions agree with TRBD1. This CDR3 region has 14 residues. With V trimmed by 4 bases and J by 6 bases, 4 bases remained unmatched. Germline CDR1 reads SEHNR; CDR2 reads FQNEAQ (reference sequence). The CDR3 DNA sequence: TGTGCCAGCAGCTACTGGGACAGGGGGGCTGAAGCTTTCTTT. Protein product: CASSYWDRGAEAFF.

This clonotype has only a few counts. This sequence joins TRBV6-2 or TRBV6-3 and TRBJ1-2; tentative D call: TRBD1 (6 bases). V was cut by 5 bases and J by 0 bases, with 10 bases left in between. The CDR3 is 14 residues long. Looked up from germline, CDR1 is MNHEY and CDR2 is SVGEGT. CDR3 nucleotides: TGTGCCAGCAGTAGGACAGACGCTAACTATGGCTACACCTTC. This encodes CASSRTDANYGYTF.

This clonotype was seen more than once but under ten times. The chain joins TRBV20-1 to TRBJ2-1, with TRBD2 identical over 11 bases. From germline, CDR1 is DFQATT and CDR2 SNEGSKA (reference sequence). The CDR3 runs 12 residues. CDR3 sequence reads: CKLAGVPNEQFF. The DNA for the CDR3 is TGCAAACTAGCGGGAGTCCCCAATGAGCAGTTCTTC.

In its sample, this clonotype was seen a few times. This chain joins TRBV20-1 and TRBJ1-2, with 7 bases matching TRBD1. V lost 6 bases, J lost 6 bases, and 10 bases stayed unmatched. Germline values: CDR1 DFQATT, CDR2 SNEGSKA (reference sequence). The CDR3 is 13 amino acids. In DNA, the CDR3 is TGCAGTGCGCCTGACAGGGATCGGCATGGCTACACCTTC. Amino acids: CSAPDRDRHGYTF.

This clonotype was observed a few times. The rearrangement uses TRBV20-1 and TRBJ2-7; D not resolved. V lost 0 bases and J lost 0, with 18 bases in between. The CDR3 consists of 17 residues. CDR1 is DFQATT, CDR2 SNEGSKA, per germline (reference sequence). The CDR3 bases are TGCAGTGCTAGAGATATAGATTCGGACGCGAGCTCCTACGAGCAGTACTTC. Protein product: CSARDIDSDASSYEQYF.